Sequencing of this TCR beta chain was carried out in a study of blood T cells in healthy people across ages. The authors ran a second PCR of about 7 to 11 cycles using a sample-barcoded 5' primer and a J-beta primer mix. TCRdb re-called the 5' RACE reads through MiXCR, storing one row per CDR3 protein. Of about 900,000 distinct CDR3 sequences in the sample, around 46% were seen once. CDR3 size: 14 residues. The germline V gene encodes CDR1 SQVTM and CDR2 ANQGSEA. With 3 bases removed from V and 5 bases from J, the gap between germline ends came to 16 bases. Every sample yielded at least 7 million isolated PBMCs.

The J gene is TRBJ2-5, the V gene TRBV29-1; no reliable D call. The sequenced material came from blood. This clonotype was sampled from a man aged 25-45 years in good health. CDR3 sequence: CSVEWAGLLETQYF. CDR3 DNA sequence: TGCAGCGTTGAGTGGGCCGGTCTCTTGGAGACCCAGTACTTC.